Following are 10 T cell receptor beta chains from one sample sequenced in a study of T cells in Graves' hyperthyroidism and ophthalmopathy. Authors of the study amplified TCR beta CDR3 regions from RNA transcripts. HTBI primers were the set used in a first-round RT-PCR of the TCR CDR3. TCRdb recomputed calls from the multiplex PCR reads with MiXCR, one row per CDR3 protein. Among about 500,000 distinct CDR3 sequences listed, around 15% were seen once. The sequenced sample was blood. These TCRs come from a woman aged 18-30 years with Graves' hyperthyroidism.

This clonotype was detected ten times or more. The chain has TRBV7-9 and TRBJ1-5; TRBD1 matches at 10 bases. Germline CDR1 reads SEHNR; CDR2 reads FQNEAQ (reference sequence). V lost 6 bases to trimming and J lost 2 bases; unmatched junction nucleotides: 4. The CDR3 is 15 amino acids. In nucleotides, the CDR3 is TGTGCCAGCAGTCTTGGGACAGGGGGCAATCAGCCCCAGCATTTT. Protein sequence: CASSLGTGGNQPQHF.

This clonotype has a count of ten or more. V gene TRBV7-9 combines with J gene TRBJ2-1; 8 bases align to TRBD1. J lost 5 bases, V lost 5 bases, and 14 bases had no gene match. The CDR3 runs 17 residues. CDR1 and CDR2 (germline): SEHNR, FQNEAQ (reference sequence). As DNA, the CDR3 is TGTGCCAGCAGCCACCCCCAGGACAGGGTGGGAAACAATGAGCAGTTCTTC. Residues: CASSHPQDRVGNNEQFF.

The gene calls are TRBV7-6 and TRBJ2-7, with TRBD2 matching over 12 bases. V was clipped by 3 bases and J by 4 bases; unmatched bases: 7. Germline V lookup: CDR1 SGHVS, CDR2 FNYEAQ. The length of the CDR3 is 16 residues. The CDR3 coding sequence is TGTGCCAGCAGCTTTAATTCTAGCGGGAGGGTGTACGAGCAGTACTTC. Protein product: CASSFNSSGRVYEQYF. The entire variable domain, with the rest obtained from reference TRBV7-6 and TRBJ2-7, is as follows: GAGVSQSPRYKVTKRGQDVALRCDPISGHVSLYWYRQALGQGPEFLTYFNYEAQQDKSGLPNDRFSAERPEGSISTLTIQRTEQRDSAMYRCASSFNSSGRVYEQYFGPGTRLTVT.

This clonotype was counted many times. CDR3 DNA sequence: TGTGCCAGCAGTTTTGCTGCGGGCACTGAAGCTTTCTTT. Residues: CASSFAAGTEAFF. The chain has TRBV12-3 or TRBV12-4 and TRBJ1-1; unclear D gene. V dropped 3 bases and J dropped 4 bases, with 9 bases sitting between them. The length of the CDR3 is 13 residues.

This clonotype was picked up many times. V gene TRBV20-1 combines with J gene TRBJ2-3; D is unclear. V dropped 3 bases and J dropped 0 bases, with 7 bases sitting between them. This CDR3 comprises 13 residues. Germline CDR1 and CDR2: DFQATT and SNEGSKA (reference sequence). The CDR3 reads CSASGYSTDTQYF. DNA for the CDR3: TGCAGTGCTAGTGGCTACAGCACAGATACGCAGTATTTT.

A few counts support this clonotype. This rearrangement joins TRBV10-3 to TRBJ2-7; no reliable D call. CDR3 length: 11 amino acids. Germline V gene sequence: CDR1 ENHRY, CDR2 SYGVKD. Trimming shortened V by 1 base and J by 4 bases, and 2 bases separated the two germline ends. The CDR3 DNA follows: TGTGCCATCAGTGAGTTTTACGAGCAGTACTTC. It translates to CAISEFYEQYF.

Ten or more counts support this clonotype. The chain combines TRBV7-9 with TRBJ2-7; possible D gene TRBD2, 6 bases. The CDR3 runs 14 residues. CDR1 SEHNR and CDR2 FQNEAQ come from the germline V gene (reference sequence). V was shortened by 5 bases and J by 5 bases, with 16 bases between the two germline ends. This chain's CDR3 is CASSRLVGGDEQYF. DNA for the CDR3: TGTGCCAGCAGCCGTCTGGTAGGAGGGGACGAGCAGTACTTC.

This clonotype was observed a few times. V is TRBV6-5 and J is TRBJ1-4; D perhaps matches TRBD1 (5 bases). The CDR3 runs 17 residues. CDR1 is MNHEY and CDR2 is SVGAGI in the germline V gene. Trimming cost V 0 bases and J 8 bases, with 19 bases left between them. This CDR3 is CASSYSRLRGGREKLFF. The DNA of the CDR3 is TGTGCCAGCAGTTACTCGAGGTTGAGGGGTGGAAGAGAAAAACTGTTTTTT.

This clonotype has ten or more counts. This chain joins TRBV12-3 or TRBV12-4 and TRBJ2-6; D not resolved. The CDR3 extends over 18 amino acids. The V end lost 1 base, the J end lost 0 bases, and 13 bases lay between the germline ends. The CDR3 DNA is TGTGCCAGCAGTTTAGGGCCACGGAGCCTCTCTGGGGCCAACGTCCTGACTTTC. It encodes CASSLGPRSLSGANVLTF.

The V call is TRBV24-1, the J call TRBJ1-2, with 8 nucleotides matching TRBD1. The CDR3 is 15 amino acids. The trim removed 4 bases at V and 6 bases at J, leaving 9 bases unmatched. The V gene's germline CDR1 is KGHDR and CDR2 SFDVKD. CDR3 sequence: CATSDPGQGYDGYTF. DNA of the CDR3: TGTGCCACCAGTGACCCTGGACAGGGTTATGATGGCTACACCTTC.